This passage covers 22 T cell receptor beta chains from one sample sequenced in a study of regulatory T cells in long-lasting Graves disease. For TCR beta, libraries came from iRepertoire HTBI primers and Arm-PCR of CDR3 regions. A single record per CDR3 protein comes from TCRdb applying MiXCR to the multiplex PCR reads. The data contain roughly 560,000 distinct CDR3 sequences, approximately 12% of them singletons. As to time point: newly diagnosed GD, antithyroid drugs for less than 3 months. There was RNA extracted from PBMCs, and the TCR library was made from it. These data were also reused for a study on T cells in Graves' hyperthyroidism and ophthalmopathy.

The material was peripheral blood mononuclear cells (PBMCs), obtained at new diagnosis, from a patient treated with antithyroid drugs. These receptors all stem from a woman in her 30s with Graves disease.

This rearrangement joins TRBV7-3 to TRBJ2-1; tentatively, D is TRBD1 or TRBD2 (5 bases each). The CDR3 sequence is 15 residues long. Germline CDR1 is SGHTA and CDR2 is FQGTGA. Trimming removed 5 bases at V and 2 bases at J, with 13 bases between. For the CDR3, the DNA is TGTGCCAGCAGCCCCGCTCCGGGACCCTACAATGAGCAGTTCTTC. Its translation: CASSPAPGPYNEQFF.

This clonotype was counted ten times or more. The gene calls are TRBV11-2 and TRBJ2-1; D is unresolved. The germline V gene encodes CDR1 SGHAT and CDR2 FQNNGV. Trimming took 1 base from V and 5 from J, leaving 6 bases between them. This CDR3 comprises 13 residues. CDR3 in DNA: TGTGCCAGCAGCTTAGGTCGGCACAATGAGCAGTTCTTC. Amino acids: CASSLGRHNEQFF. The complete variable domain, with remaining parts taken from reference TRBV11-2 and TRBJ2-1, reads EAGVAQSPRYKIIEKRQSVAFWCNPISGHATLYWYQQILGQGPKLLIQFQNNGVVDDSQLPKDRFSAERLKGVDSTLKIQPAKLEDSAVYLCASSLGRHNEQFFGPGTRLTVL.

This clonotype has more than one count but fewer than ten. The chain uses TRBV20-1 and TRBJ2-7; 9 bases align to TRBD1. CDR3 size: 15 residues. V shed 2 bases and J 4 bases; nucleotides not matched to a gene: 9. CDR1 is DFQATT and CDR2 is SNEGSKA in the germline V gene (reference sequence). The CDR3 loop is CSARPWGQGLYEQYF. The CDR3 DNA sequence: TGCAGTGCTAGACCTTGGGGACAGGGCCTGTACGAGCAGTACTTC.

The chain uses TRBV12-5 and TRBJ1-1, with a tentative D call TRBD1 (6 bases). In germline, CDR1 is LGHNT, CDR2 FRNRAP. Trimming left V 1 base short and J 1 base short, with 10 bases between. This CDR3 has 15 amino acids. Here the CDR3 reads CASGLGGQPNTEAFF. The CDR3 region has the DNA TGTGCTAGTGGTTTGGGGGGGCAGCCGAACACTGAAGCTTTCTTT.

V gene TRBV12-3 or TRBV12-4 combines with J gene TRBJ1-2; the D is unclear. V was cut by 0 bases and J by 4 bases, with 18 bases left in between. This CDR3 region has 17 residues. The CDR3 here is CASSLAYTNQGGYGYTF. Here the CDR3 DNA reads TGTGCCAGCAGTTTAGCGTATACTAATCAAGGCGGCTATGGCTACACCTTC.

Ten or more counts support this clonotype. The CDR3 reads CSGARGPGNQPQHF. The CDR3 bases are TGCAGTGGGGCCAGGGGGCCGGGCAATCAGCCCCAGCATTTT. V gene TRBV20-1 combines with J gene TRBJ1-5; 8 nucleotides line up with TRBD1. The germline V gene has CDR1 DFQATT and CDR2 SNEGSKA (reference sequence). The CDR3 runs to 14 residues. Losses at the gene ends were 7 bases for V and 2 bases for J; bases not matched to a gene: 7.

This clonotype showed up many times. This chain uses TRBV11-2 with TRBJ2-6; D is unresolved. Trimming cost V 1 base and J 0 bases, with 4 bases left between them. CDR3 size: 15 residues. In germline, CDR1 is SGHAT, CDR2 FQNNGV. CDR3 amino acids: CASSLVTSGANVLTF. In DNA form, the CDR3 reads TGTGCCAGCAGCTTAGTTACCTCTGGGGCCAACGTCCTGACTTTC.

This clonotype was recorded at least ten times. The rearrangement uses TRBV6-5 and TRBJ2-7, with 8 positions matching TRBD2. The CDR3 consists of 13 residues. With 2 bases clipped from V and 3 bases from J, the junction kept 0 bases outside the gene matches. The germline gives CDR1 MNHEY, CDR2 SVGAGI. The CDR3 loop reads CASSYSGSYEQYF. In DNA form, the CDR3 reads TGTGCCAGCAGTTACAGCGGGAGCTACGAGCAGTACTTC.

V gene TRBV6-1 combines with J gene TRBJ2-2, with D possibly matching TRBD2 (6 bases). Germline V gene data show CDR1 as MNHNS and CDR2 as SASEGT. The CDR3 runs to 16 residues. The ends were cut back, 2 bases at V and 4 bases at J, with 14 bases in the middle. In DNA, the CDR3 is TGTGCCAGCAGTGAATACTCCGGGGGAGGCACCGGGGAGCTGTTTTTT. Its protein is CASSEYSGGGTGELFF.

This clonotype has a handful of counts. The CDR3 DNA reads as TGTGCCAGCAGTTGGGACAAGGAACGGAGGGAGCTGTTTTTT. It encodes CASSWDKERRELFF. The J gene is TRBJ2-2, the V gene TRBV6-5; possibly TRBD1 for D (6 bases). From germline, CDR1 is MNHEY and CDR2 SVGAGI. The CDR3 has 14 amino acids. V lost 4 bases and J 9 bases, leaving 15 bases between the germline ends.

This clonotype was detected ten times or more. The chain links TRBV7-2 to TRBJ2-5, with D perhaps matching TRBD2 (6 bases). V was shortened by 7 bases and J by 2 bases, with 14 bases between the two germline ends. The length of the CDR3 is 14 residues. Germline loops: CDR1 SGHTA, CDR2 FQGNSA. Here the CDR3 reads CASTSQGGQETQYF. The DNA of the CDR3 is TGTGCCAGCACATCGCAGGGAGGACAAGAGACCCAGTACTTC.

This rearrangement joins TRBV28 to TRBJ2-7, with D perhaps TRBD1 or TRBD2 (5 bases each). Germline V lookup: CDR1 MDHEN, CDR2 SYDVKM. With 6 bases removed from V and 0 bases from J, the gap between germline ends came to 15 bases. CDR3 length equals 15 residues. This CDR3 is CASRAAGGFSYEQYF. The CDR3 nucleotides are TGTGCCAGCAGGGCCGCTGGGGGATTCTCCTACGAGCAGTACTTC.

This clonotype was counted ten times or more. CDR3 protein: CASSFGGSYNEQFF. As DNA, the CDR3 is TGTGCCAGCAGCTTTGGCGGTTCCTACAATGAGCAGTTCTTC. The chain employs TRBV7-9 and TRBJ2-1; no definite D call. The germline CDR1 and CDR2 sequences are SEHNR and FQNEAQ (reference sequence). Trimming removed 3 bases at V and 1 base at J, with 7 bases between. The CDR3 loop spans 14 amino acids.

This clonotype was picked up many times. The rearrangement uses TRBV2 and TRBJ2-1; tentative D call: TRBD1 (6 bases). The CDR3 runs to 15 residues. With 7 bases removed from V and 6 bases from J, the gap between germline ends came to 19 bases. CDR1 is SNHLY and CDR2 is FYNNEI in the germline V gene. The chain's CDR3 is CASKNPQGISNEQFF. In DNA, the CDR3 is TGTGCCAGCAAAAACCCCCAGGGGATTAGCAATGAGCAGTTCTTC.

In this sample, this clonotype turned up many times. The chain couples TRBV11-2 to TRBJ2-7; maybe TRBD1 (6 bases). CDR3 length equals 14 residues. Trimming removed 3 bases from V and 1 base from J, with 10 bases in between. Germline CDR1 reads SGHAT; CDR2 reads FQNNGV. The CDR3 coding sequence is TGTGCCAGCAGCTTGGGGGCAGCTTCCTACGAGCAGTACTTC. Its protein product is CASSLGAASYEQYF.

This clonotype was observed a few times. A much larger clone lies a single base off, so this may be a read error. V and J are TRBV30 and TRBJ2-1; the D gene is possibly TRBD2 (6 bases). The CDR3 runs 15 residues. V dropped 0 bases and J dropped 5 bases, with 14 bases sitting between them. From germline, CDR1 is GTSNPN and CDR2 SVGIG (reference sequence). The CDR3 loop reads CAWSVRGLSHNEQFF. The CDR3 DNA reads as TGTGCCTGGAGTGTAAGGGGACTTAGCCACAATGAGCAGTTCTTC. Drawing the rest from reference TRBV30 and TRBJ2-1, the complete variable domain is SQTIHQWPATLVQPVGSPLSLECTVEGTSNPNLYWYRQAAGRGLQLLFYSVGIGQISSEVPQNLSASRPQDRQFILSSKKLLLSDSGFYLCAWSVRGLSHNEQFFGPGTRLTVL.

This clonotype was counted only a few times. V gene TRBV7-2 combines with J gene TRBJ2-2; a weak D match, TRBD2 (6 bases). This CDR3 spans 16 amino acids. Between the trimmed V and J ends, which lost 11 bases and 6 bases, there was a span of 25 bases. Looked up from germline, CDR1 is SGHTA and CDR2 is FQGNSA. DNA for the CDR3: TGTGCCGGCGGCCCCAGGCGGGGCTTCTCGGCCGGGGAGCTGTTTTTT. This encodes CAGGPRRGFSAGELFF.

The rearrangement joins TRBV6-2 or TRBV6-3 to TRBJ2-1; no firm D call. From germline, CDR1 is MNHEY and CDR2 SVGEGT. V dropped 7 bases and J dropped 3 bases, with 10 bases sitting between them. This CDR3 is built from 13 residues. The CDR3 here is CASKGNDYNEQFF. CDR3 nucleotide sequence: TGTGCCAGCAAAGGGAACGACTACAATGAGCAGTTCTTC.

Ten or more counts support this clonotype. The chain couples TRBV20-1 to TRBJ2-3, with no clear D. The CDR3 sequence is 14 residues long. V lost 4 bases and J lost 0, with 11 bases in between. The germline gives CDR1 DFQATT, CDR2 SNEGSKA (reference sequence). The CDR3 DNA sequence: TGCAGTGCTAAAGTAGCTGGTAGCACAGATACGCAGTATTTT. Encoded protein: CSAKVAGSTDTQYF.

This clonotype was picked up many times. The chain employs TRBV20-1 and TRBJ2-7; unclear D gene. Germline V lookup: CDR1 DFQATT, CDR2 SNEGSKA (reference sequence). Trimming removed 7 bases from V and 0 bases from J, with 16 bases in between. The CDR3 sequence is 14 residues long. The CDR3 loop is CSGTEPRSSYEQYF. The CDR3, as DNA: TGCAGTGGGACGGAACCCAGGAGCTCCTACGAGCAGTACTTC.

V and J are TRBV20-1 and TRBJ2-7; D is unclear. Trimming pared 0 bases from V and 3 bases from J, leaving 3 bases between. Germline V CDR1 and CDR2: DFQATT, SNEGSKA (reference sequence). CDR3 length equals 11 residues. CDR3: CSARDDYEQYF. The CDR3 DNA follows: TGCAGTGCTAGAGACGACTACGAGCAGTACTTC.

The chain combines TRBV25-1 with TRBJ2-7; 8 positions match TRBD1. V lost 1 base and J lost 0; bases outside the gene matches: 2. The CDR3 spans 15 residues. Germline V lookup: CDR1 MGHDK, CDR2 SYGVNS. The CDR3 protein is CASSESGQDSYEQYF. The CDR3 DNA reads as TGTGCCAGCAGTGAATCGGGACAGGACTCCTACGAGCAGTACTTC.